These T cell receptor beta chains were read from a single sample in a study of T cell responses to AZD1222 COVID-19 vaccine. Profiling relied on immunoSEQ multiplex PCR, and the TCRdb table lists in-frame clones only, not all of them. The table lists roughly 150,000 clones, around 90% of them singletons. Sequencing was performed on peripheral blood, taken 28 days after the second AZD1222 dose. These receptors all come from an adult who received the AZD1222 COVID-19 vaccine. Both conserved end residues are part of each CDR3. The D gene is left open where the match is weak. Some rows mark clone size as missing; the rest say once, few, many or name a class of expanded clone.

j_call d_call v_call clone_size cdr3_nt cdr3_aa
TRBJ2-7 NA TRBV25-1 NA TGTGCCAGCAGTGAGGGTGTGGCAAACTCCTACGAGCAGTACTTC CASSEGVANSYEQYF
TRBJ2-7 NA TRBV5-6 NA TGTGCCAGCAGCATGGGCGACTACGAGCAGTACTTC CASSMGDYEQYF
TRBJ2-1 TRBD2 TRBV28 NA TGTGCCAGCAACCAACTAGCGGGAGTCCGAAATGAGCAGTTCTTC CASNQLAGVRNEQFF
TRBJ1-4 NA TRBV6-5 NA TGTGCCAGCAGTTTTTCAGGGCAGGTTAATGAAAAACTGTTTTTT CASSFSGQVNEKLFF
TRBJ1-2 NA TRBV27 NA TGTGCCAGCAGGACAGAAAAATATGGCTACACCTTC CASRTEKYGYTF
TRBJ1-5 NA TRBV10-2 NA TGCGCCAGCAGTGATCTCAACGGCAATCAGCCCCAGCATTTT CASSDLNGNQPQHF
TRBJ1-1 NA TRBV28 NA TGTGCCAGCAGTTTGAGTGGGACATTATCCCCCGTATTT CASSLSGTLSPVF
TRBJ1-6 TRBD1 TRBV2 NA TGTGCCAGCAGTGAAGGGACAGGGAGCCTTTATAATTCACCCCTCCACTTT CASSEGTGSLYNSPLHF
TRBJ2-3 TRBD2 TRBV6-2/TRBV6-3 once TGTGCCAGCAGTTACCCTCTAGCGGGAGGAGGGGATACGCAGTATTTT CASSYPLAGGGDTQYF
TRBJ1-1 NA TRBV18 NA TGTGCCAGCTCACCACCTTCCCTGCCCCTCACTGAAGCTTTCTTT CASSPPSLPLTEAFF
TRBJ2-3 TRBD2 TRBV28 NA TGTGCCACGTTCGGGAGGCGGAGCACAGATACGCAGTATTTT CATFGRRSTDTQYF
TRBJ1-2 NA TRBV3-1/TRBV3-2 NA TGTGCCAGCAGCTACGACCCGGGGGGCTACTATGGCTACACCTTC CASSYDPGGYYGYTF
TRBJ1-3 NA TRBV5-1 NA TGCGCCAGCAGCTTAAGTGGCAGCTCCTCTGGAAACACCATATATTTT CASSLSGSSSGNTIYF
TRBJ2-6 TRBD2 TRBV4-2 once TGTGCCAGCAGCCAAGGGAATAGCGGGGGGTCTGGGGCCAACGTCCTGACTTTC CASSQGNSGGSGANVLTF
TRBJ2-7 NA TRBV10-2 NA TGCGCCAGCAGTCCGGGACGGTACTACGAGCAGTACTTC CASSPGRYYEQYF
TRBJ2-3 TRBD2 TRBV5-1 NA TGCGCCAGCAGCCCTCCGGGACTAGAAACAGATACGCAGTATTTT CASSPPGLETDTQYF